The following is a TCR beta chain sequence with its context. These data originate in a study of shared clonotypes between healthy human individuals. Looking at the study overall: A few men and a couple of women, aged 18 to 49, were donors.

Unsorted PBMC replicate PCRs drew on roughly 290 ng DNA, representing 25,000 to 30,000 T cell genomes. Unsorted PBMC DNA was run through sequencing on ten immunoSEQ deep assay plates. Clones were read by immunoSEQ multiplex PCR, and TCRdb kept only the in-frame ones, dropping some. The table includes roughly 500,000 clones, about four fifths detected once. The sample comprised PBMCs. The source of this sequence is a woman between 40 and 55 years old in good health. Some clones in this sample may be carry-over from other donors' samples.

The CDR3 loop is CASSLDGVGTDTQYF. The CDR3 DNA sequence: TGTGCCAGCAGCTTAGATGGTGTGGGTACAGATACGCAGTATTTT. The genes are TRBV11-2 and TRBJ2-3; unclear D gene. Trimming pared 0 bases from V and 3 bases from J, leaving 10 bases between. Germline V gene sequence: CDR1 SGHAT, CDR2 FQNNGV. This CDR3 has 15 amino acids.